This T cell receptor (beta chain) was sequenced during a study of Ad26.COV2.S vaccination and SARS-CoV-2 variants. Study as a whole: This donor came from the COV1001 trial of Ad26.COV2.S. Once or twice, 56 days apart, Ad26.COV2.S was delivered intramuscularly.

Study findings and constraints: Breadth and depth estimates from TCRs may understate total T cell responses.

Assay used: immunoSEQ multiplex PCR; TCRdb lists only in-frame clones, some missing. The sample carries 350,000 to 500,000 clones, roughly 91% recorded once. Of note for this clone: Its antigen is undetermined.

Treatment described: some 20 received Ad26.COV2.S at low or high dose, single or two shots; 5 received placebo; per-sample allocation not given. Sampling was done on day 63 after the first vaccine or placebo injection. Germline CDR1 MNHNY, CDR2 SVGAGI (reference sequence). The CDR3 extends over 15 amino acids. With 2 bases removed from V and 5 bases from J, the gap between germline ends came to 15 bases. The TCR sequence derives from a person between 18 and 59 years old who received the Ad26.COV2.S COVID-19 vaccine or a placebo. The chain recombines TRBV6-6 with TRBJ2-5; tentatively, D is TRBD2 (5 bases). The sample here was peripheral blood, taken in a trial of Ad26.COV2.S vaccine versus placebo. The CDR3 nucleotides are TGTGCCAGCAGTTACCACCTAGCCCGCCGGGAGACCCAGTACTTC. Translating it yields CASSYHLARRETQYF.